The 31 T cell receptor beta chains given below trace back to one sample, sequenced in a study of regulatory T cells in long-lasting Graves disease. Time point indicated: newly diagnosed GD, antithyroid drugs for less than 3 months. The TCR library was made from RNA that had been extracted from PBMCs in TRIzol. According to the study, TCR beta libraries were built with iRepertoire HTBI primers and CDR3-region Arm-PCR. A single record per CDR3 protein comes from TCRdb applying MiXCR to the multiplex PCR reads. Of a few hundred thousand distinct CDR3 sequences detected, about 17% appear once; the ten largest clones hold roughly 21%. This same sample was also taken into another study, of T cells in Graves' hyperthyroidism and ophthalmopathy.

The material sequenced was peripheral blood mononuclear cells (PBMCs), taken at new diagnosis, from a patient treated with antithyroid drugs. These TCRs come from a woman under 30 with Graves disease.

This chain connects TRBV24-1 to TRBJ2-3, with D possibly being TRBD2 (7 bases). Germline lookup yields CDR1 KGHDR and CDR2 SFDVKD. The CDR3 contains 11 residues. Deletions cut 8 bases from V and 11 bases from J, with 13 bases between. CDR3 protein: CATTRGAEQYF. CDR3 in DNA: TGTGCCACCACCCGGGGGGCAGAGCAGTATTTT.

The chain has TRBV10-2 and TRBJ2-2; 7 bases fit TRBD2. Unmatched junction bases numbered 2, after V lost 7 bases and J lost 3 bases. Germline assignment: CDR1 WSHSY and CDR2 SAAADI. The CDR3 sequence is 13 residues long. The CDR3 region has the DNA TGCGCCAGCATGCGGGGGTACACCGGGGAGCTGTTTTTT. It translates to CASMRGYTGELFF.

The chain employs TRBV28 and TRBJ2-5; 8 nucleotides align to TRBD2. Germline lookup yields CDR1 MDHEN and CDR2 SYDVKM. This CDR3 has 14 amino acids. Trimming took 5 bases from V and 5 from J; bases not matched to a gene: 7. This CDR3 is CASSHGLAQETQYF. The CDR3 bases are TGTGCCAGCAGTCATGGACTAGCCCAGGAGACCCAGTACTTC.

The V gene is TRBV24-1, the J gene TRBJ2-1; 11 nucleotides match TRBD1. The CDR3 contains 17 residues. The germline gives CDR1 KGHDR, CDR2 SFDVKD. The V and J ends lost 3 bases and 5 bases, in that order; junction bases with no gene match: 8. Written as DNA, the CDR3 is TGTGCCACCAGTGATATGATGGGACAGGGGGGGGACAATGAGCAGTTCTTC. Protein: CATSDMMGQGGDNEQFF.

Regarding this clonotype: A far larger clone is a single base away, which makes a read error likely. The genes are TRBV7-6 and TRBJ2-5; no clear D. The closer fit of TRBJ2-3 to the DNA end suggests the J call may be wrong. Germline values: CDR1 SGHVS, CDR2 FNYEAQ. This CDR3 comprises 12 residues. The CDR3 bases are TGTGCCAGCAGCCCAGACATGGTTACGCAGTATTTT. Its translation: CASSPDMVTQYF.

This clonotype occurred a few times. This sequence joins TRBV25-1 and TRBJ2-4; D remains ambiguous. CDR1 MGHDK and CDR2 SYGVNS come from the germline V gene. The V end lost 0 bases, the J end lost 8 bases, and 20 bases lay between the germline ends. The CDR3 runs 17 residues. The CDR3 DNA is TGTGCCAGCAGTGAATATCCCCAACAATTAGCACGGGACATTCAGTACTTC. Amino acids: CASSEYPQQLARDIQYF.

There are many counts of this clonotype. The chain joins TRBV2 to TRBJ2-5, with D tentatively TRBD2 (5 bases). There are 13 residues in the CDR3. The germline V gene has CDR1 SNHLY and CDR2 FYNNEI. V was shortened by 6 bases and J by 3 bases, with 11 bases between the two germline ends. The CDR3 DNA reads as TGTGCCAGCAGCGGGATAGCAGAAGAGACCCAGTACTTC. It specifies CASSGIAEETQYF.

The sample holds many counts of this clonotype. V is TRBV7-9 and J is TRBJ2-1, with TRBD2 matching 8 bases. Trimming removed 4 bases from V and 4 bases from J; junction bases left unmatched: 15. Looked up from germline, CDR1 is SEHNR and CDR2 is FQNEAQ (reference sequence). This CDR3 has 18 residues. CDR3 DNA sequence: TGTGCCAGCAGCTCCGGCGTCATAGTAGCGGGGTATTACAATGAGCAGTTCTTC. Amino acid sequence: CASSSGVIVAGYYNEQFF. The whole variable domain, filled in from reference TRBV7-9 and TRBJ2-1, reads DTGVSQNPRHKITKRGQNVTFRCDPISEHNRLYWYRQTLGQGPEFLTYFQNEAQLEKSRLLSDRFSAERPKGSFSTLEIQRTEQGDSAMYLCASSSGVIVAGYYNEQFFGPGTRLTVL.

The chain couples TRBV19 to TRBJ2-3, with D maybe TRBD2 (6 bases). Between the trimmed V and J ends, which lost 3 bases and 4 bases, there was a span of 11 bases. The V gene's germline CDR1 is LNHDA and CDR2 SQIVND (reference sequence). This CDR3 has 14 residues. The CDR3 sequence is CASSIGPGADTQYF. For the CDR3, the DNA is TGTGCCAGTAGTATCGGTCCGGGAGCAGATACGCAGTATTTT.

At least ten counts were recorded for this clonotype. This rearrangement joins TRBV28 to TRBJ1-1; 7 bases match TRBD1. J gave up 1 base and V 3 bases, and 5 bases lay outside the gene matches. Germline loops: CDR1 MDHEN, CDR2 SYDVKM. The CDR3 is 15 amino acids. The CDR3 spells CASSFSNRGNTEAFF. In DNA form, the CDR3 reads TGTGCCAGCAGTTTTAGCAACAGGGGGAACACTGAAGCTTTCTTT.

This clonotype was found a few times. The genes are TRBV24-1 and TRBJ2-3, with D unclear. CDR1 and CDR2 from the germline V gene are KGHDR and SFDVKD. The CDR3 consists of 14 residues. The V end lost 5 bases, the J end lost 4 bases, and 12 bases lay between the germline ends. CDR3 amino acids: CATSGNRPPDTQYF. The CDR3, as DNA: TGTGCCACCAGTGGTAACCGACCTCCAGATACGCAGTATTTT.

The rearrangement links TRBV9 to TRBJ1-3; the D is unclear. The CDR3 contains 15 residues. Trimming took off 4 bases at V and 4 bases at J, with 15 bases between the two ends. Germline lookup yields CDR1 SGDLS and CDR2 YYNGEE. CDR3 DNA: TGTGCCAGCAGCCGGGGAGGGAACCAAGGAAACACCATATATTTT. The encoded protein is CASSRGGNQGNTIYF.

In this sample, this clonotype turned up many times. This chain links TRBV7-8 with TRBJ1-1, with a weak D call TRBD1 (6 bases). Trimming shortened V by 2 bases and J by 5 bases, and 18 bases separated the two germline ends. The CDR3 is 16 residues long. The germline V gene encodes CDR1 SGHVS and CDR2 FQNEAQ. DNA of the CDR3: TGTGCCAGCAGCTTAAGTAGAACAGGGAAGGGTACTGAAGCTTTCTTT. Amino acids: CASSLSRTGKGTEAFF. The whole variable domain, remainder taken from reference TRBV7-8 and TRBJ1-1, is GAGVSQSPRYKVAKRGQDVALRCDPISGHVSLFWYQQALGQGPEFLTYFQNEAQLDKSGLPSDRFFAERPEGSVSTLKIQRTQQEDSAVYLCASSLSRTGKGTEAFFGQGTRLTVV.

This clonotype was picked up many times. The CDR3 here is CSARDRQGSTEAFF. CDR3 in DNA: TGCAGTGCTAGAGATCGCCAGGGAAGCACTGAAGCTTTCTTT. The chain recombines TRBV20-1 with TRBJ1-1; maybe TRBD1 (5 bases). Germline assignment: CDR1 DFQATT and CDR2 SNEGSKA (reference sequence). The CDR3 contains 14 residues. The V end lost 0 bases, the J end lost 4 bases, and 12 bases lay between the germline ends.

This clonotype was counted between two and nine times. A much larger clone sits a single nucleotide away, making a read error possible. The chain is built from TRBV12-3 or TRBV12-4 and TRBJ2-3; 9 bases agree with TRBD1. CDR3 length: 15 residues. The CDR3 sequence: CASSVDRGWSDTRYF. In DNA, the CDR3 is TGTGCCAGCAGCGTCGACAGGGGGTGGTCAGATACGCGGTATTTT.

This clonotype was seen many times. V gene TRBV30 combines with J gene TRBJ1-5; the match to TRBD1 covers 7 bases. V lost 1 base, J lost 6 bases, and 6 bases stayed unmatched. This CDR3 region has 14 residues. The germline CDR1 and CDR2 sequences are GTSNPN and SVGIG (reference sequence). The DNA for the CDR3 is TGTGCCTGGAGTGCAAGGGGGCCCATTCAGCCCCAGCATTTT. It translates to CAWSARGPIQPQHF. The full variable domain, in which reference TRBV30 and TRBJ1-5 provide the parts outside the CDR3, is SQTIHQWPATLVQPVGSPLSLECTVEGTSNPNLYWYRQAAGRGLQLLFYSVGIGQISSEVPQNLSASRPQDRQFILSSKKLLLSDSGFYLCAWSARGPIQPQHFGDGTRLSIL.

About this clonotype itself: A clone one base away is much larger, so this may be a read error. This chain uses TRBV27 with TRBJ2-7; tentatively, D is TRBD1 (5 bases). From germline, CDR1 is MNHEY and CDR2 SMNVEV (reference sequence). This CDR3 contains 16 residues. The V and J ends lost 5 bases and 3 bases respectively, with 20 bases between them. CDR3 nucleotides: TGTGCCAGCAGTGATTTCCGGACACTTACGAGCTACGAGCAGTACTTC. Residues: CASSDFRTLTSYEQYF.

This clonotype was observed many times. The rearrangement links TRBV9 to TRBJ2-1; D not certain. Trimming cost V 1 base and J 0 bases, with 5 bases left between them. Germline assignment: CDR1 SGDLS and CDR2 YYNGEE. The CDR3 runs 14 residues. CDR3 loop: CASSVLSSYNEQFF. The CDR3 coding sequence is TGTGCCAGCAGCGTACTTAGCTCCTACAATGAGCAGTTCTTC.

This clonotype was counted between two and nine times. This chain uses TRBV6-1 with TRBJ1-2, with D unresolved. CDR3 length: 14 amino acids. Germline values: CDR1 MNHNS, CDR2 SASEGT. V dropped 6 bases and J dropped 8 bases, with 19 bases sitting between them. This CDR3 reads CASSPPDGPVGYTF. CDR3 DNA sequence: TGTGCCAGCAGCCCCCCCGACGGACCGGTAGGCTACACCTTC.

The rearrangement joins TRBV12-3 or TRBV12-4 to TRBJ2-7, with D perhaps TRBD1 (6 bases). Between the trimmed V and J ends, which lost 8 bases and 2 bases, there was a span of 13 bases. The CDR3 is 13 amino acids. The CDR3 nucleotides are TGTGCCAGCGGGTCCACAGGGACCTACGAGCAGTACTTC. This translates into CASGSTGTYEQYF.

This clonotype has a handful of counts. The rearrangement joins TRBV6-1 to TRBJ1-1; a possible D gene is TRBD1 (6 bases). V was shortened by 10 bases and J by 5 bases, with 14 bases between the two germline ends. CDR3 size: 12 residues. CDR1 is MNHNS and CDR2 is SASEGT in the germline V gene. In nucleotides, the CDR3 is TGTGCCACCGCAAACAGGGTAACTGAAGCTTTCTTT. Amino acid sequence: CATANRVTEAFF.

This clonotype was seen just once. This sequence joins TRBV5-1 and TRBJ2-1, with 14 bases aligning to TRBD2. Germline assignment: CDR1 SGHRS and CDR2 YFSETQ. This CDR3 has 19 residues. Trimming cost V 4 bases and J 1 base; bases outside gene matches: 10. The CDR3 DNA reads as TGCGCCAGCAGCCAGGGGACTAGCGGGGGAGCCGGATCCTACAATGAGCAGTTCTTC. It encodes CASSQGTSGGAGSYNEQFF.

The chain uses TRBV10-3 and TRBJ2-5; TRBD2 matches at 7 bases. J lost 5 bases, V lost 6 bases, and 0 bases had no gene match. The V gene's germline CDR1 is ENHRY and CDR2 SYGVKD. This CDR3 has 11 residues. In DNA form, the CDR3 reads TGTGCCATCAGGGGAGGGGAGACCCAGTACTTC. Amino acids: CAIRGGETQYF.

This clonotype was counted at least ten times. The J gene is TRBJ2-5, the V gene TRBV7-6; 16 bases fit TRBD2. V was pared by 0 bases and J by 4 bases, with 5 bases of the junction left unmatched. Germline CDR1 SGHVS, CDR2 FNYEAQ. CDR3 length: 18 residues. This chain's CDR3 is CASSLAPGTSGGAETQYF. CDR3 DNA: TGTGCCAGCAGCTTAGCCCCCGGGACTAGCGGGGGGGCAGAGACCCAGTACTTC.

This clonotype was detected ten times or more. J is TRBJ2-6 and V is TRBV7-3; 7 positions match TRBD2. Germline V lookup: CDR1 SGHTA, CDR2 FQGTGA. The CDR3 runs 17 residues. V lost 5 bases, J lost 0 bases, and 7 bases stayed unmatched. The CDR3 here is CASSPASGGSGANVLTF. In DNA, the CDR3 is TGTGCCAGCAGCCCTGCTAGCGGAGGCTCTGGGGCCAACGTCCTGACTTTC.

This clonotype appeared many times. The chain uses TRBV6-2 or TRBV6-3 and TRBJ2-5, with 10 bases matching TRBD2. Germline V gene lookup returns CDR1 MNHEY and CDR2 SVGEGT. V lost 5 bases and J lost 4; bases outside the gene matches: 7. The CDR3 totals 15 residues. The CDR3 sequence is CASSDHSGGRETQYF. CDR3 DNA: TGTGCCAGCAGTGATCATAGCGGGGGGAGAGAGACCCAGTACTTC.

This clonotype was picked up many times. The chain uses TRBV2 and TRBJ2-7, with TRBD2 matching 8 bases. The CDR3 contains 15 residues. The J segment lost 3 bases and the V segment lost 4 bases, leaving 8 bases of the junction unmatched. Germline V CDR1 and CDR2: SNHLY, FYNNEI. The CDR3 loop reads CASSGMAGGRYEQYF. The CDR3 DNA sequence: TGTGCCAGCAGTGGGATGGCGGGGGGACGCTACGAGCAGTACTTC.

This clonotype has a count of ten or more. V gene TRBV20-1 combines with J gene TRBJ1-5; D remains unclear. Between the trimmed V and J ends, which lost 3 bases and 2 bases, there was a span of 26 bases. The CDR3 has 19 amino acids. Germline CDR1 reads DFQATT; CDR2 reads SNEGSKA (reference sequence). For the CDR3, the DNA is TGCAGTGCTAGGTCTGTCTTATTCGGAAAGTCCTATGGCAATCAGCCCCAGCATTTT. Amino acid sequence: CSARSVLFGKSYGNQPQHF.

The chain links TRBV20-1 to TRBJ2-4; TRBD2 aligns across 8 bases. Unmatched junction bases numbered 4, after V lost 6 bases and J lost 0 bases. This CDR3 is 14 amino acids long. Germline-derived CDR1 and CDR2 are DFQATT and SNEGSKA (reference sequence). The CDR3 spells CSAGAGGAKNIQYF. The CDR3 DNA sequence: TGCAGTGCGGGGGCGGGGGGAGCCAAAAACATTCAGTACTTC.

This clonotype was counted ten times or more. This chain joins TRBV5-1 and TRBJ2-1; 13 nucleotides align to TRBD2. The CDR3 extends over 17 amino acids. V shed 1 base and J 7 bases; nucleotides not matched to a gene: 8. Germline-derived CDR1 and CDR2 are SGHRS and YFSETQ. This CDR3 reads CASSLMPLAGGVNEQFF. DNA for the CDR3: TGCGCCAGCAGCTTGATGCCACTAGCGGGAGGGGTAAATGAGCAGTTCTTC.

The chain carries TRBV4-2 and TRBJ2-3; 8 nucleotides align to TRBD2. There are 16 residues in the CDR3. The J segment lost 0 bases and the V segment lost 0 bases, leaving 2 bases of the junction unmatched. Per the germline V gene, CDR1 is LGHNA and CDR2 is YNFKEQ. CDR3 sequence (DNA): TGTGCCAGCAGCCAAGAGTCTAGCGGGAGCACAGATACGCAGTATTTT. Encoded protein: CASSQESSGSTDTQYF.